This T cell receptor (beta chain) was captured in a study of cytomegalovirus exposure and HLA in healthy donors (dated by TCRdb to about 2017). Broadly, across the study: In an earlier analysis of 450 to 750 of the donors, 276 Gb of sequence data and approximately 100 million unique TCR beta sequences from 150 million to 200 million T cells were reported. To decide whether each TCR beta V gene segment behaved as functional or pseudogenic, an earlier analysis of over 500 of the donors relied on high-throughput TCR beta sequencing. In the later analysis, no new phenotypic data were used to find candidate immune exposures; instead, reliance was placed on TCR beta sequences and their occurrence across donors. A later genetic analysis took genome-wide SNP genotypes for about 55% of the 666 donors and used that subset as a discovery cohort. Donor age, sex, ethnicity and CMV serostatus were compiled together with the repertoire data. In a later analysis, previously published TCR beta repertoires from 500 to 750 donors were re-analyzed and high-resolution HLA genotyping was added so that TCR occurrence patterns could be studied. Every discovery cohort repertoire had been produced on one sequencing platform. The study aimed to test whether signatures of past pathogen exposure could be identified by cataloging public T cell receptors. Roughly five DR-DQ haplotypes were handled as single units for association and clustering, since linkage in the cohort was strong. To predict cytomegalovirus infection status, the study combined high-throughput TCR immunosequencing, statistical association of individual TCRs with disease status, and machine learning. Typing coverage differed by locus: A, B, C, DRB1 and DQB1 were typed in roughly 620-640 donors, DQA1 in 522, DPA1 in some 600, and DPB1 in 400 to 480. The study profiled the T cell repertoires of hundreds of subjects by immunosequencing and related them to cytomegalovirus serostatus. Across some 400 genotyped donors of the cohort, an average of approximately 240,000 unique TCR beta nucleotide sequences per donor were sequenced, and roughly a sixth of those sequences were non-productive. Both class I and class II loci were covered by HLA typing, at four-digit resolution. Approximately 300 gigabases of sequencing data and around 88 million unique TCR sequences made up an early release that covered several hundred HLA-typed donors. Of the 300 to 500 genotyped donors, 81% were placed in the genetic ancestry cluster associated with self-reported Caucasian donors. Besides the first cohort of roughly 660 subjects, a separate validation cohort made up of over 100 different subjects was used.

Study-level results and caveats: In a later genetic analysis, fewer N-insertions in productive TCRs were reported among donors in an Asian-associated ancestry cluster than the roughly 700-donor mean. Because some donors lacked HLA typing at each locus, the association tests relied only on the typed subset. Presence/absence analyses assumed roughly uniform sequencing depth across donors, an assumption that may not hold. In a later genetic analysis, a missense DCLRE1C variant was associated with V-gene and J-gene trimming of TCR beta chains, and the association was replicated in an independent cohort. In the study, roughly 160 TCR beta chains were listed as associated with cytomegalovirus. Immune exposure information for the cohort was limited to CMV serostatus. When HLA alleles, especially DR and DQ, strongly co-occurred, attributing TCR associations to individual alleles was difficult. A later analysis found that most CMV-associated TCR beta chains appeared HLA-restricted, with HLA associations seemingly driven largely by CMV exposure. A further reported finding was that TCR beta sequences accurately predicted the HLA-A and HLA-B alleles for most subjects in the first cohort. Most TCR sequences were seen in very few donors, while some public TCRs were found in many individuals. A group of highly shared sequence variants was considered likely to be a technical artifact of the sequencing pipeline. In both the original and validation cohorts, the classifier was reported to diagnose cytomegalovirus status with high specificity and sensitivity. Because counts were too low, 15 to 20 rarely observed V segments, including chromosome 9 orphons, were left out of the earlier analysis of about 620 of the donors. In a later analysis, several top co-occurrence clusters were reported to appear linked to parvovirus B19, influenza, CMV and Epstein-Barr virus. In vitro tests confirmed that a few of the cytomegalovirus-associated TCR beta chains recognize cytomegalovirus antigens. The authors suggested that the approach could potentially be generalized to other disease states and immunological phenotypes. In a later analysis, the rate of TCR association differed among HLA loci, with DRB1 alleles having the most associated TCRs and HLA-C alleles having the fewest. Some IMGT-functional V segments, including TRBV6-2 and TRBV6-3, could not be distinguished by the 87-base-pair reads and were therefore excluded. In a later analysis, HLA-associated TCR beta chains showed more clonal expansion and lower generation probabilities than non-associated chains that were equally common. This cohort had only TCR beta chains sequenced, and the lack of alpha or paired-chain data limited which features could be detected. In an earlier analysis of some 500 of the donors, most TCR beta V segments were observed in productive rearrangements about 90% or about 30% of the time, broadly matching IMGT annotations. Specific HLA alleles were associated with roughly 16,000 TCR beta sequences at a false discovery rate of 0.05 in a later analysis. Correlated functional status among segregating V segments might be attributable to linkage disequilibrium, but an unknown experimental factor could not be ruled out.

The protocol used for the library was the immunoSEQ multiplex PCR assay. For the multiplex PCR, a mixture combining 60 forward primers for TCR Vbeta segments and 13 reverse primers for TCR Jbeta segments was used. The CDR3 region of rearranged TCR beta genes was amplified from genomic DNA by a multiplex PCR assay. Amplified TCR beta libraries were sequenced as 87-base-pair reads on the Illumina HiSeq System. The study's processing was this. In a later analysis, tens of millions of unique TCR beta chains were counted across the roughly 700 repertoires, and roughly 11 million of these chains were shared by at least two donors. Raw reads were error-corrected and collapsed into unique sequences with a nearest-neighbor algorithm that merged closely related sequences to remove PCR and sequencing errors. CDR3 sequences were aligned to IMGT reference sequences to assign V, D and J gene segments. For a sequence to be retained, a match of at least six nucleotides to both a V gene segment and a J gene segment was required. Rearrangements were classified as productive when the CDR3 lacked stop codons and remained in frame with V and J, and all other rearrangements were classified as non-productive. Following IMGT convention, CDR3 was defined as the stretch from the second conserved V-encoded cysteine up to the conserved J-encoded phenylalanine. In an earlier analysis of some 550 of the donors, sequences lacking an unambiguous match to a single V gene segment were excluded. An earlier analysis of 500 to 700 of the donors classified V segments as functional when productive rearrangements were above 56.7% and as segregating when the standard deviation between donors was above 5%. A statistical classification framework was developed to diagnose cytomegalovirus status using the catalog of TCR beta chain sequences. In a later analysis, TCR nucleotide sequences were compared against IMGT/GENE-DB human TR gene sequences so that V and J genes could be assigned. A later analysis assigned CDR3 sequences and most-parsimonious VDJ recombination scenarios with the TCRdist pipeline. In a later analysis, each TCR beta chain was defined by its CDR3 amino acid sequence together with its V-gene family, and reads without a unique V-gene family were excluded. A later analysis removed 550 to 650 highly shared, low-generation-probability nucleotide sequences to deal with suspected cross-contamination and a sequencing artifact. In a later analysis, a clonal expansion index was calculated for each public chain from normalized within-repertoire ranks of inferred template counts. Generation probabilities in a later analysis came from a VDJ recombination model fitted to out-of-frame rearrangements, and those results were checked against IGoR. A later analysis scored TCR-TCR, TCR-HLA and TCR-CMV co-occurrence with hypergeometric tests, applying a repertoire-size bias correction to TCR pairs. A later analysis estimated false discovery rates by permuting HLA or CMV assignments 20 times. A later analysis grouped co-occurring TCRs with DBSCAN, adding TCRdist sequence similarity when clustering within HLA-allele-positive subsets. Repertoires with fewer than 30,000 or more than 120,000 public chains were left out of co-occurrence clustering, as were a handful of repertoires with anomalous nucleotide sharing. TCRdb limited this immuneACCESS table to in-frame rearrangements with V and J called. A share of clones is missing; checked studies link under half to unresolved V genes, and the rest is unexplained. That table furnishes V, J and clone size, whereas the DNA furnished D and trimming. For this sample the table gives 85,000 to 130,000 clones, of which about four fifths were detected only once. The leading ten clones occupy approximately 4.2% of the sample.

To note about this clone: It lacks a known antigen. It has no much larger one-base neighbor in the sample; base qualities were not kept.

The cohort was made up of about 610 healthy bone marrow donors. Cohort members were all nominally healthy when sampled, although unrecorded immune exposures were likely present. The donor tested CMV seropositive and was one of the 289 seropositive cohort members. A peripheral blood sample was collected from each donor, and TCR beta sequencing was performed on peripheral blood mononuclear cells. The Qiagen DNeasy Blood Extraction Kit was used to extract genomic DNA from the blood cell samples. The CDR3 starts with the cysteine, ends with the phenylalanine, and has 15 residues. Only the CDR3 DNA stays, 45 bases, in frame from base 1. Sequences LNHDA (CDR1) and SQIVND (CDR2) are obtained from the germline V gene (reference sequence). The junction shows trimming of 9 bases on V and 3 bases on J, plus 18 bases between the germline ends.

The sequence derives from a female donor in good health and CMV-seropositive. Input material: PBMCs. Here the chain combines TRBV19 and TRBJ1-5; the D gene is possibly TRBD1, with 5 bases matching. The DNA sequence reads TGTGCCAGCGCATCGACTGCGGGGCCCAATCAGCCCCAGCATTTT. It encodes CASASTAGPNQPQHF.